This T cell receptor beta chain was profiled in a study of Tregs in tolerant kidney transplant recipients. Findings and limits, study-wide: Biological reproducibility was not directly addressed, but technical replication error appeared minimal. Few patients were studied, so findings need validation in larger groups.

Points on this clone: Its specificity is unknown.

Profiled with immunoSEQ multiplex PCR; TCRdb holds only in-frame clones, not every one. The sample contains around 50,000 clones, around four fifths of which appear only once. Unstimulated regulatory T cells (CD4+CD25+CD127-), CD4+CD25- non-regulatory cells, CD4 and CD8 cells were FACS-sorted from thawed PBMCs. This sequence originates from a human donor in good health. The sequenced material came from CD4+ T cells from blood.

As DNA, the CDR3 is TGTGCCAGCAGCACATACAGGGGGACGAACACTGAAGCTTTCTTT. Protein product: CASSTYRGTNTEAFF. The rearrangement joins TRBV7-9 to TRBJ1-1; TRBD1 matches 8 bases. The V gene's germline CDR1 is SEHNR and CDR2 FQNEAQ (reference sequence). Trimming at V came to 5 bases and at J to 1 base, leaving 6 bases not matched to a gene. The length of the CDR3 is 15 residues.